The sequence of this T cell receptor beta chain was determined in a study of blood T cell repertoires in COVID-19. For the study at large: The analysed material was cDNA or gDNA that came from T cells, B-cell-depleted T cells, or PBMCs.

Germline V CDR1 and CDR2: SGHNT, YYREEE (reference sequence). The CDR3 extends over 16 amino acids. Germline trimming cut 4 bases from V and 0 bases from J; bases unmatched to any gene: 7. Cohort assignment relied on participant-reported clinical history. Recovered status in Cohort 3 required two negative PCRs, clearance, or symptom resolution. Profiled with immunoSEQ multiplex PCR; TCRdb holds only in-frame clones, not every one. The sample consists of about 350,000 clones, less than 90% of them appearing once. Sequenced material: PBMCs or T cells enriched from blood (not recorded which). The clonotype was recovered from a woman in her thirties who had recovered from COVID-19. The rearrangement links TRBV5-4 to TRBJ1-3; 7 bases line up with TRBD1. CDR3 nucleotide sequence: TGTGCCAGCAGCACAGGACAGGTCTTCTCTGGAAACACCATATATTTT. Encoded protein: CASSTGQVFSGNTIYF.